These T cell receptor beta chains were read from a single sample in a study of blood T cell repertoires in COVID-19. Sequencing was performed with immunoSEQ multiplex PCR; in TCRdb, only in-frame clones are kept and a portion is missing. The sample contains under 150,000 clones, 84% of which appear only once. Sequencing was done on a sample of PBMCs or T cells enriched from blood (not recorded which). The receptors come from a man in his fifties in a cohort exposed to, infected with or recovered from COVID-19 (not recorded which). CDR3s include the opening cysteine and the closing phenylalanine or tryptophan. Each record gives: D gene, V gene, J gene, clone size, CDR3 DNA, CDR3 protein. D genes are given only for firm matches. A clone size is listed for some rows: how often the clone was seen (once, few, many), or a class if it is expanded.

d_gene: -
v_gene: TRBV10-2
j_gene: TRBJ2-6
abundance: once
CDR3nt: TGCGCCATCTTTAGCTCTGGGGCCAACGTCCTGACTTTC
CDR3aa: CAIFSSGANVLTF

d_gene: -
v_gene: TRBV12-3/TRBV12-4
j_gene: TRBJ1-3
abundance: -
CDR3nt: TGTGCCAGCAGACGAGGGGGTGGAAACACCATATATTTT
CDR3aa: CASRRGGGNTIYF

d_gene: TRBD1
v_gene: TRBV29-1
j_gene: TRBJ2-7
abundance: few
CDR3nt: TGCAGCGTTGAAGGGGGACAGAAAAACGAGCAGTACTTC
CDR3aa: CSVEGGQKNEQYF

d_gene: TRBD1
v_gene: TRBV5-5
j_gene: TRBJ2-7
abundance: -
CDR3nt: TGTGCCAGCAGCTTAGAGGGACAGTTGAGAGAGCAGTACTTC
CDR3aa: CASSLEGQLREQYF

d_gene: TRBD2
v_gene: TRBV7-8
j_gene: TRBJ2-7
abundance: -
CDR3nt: TGTGCCAGCGGGGCGGGAGGTGGCGGCGAGCAGTACTTC
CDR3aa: CASGAGGGGEQYF

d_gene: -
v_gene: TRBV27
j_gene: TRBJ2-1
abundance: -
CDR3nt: TGTGCCAGCAGATCGAGCGGAGGCAATGAGCAGTTCTTC
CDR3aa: CASRSSGGNEQFF

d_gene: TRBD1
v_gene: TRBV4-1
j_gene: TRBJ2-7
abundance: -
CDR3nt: TGCGCCAGCAGCCAAGCCACCGGACAGGAACACTACGAGCAGTACTTC
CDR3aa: CASSQATGQEHYEQYF

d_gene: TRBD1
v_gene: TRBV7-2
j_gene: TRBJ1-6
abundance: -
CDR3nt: TGTGCCAGCAGCTTAGGGCAGGGGGACACCTATAATTCACCCCTCCACTTT
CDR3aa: CASSLGQGDTYNSPLHF

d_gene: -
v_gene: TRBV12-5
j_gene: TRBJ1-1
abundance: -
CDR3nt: TGTGCTAGTGGAGAGAGAGCTTTCTTT
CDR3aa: CASGERAFF

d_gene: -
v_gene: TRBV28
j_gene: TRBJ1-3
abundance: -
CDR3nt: TGTGCCAGCAGTTTGCCCGGAGCTGGAGACTTCTTCTCTGGAAACACCATATATTTT
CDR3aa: CASSLPGAGDFFSGNTIYF

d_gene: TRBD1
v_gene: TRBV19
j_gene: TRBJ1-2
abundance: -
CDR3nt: TGTGCCAGTAGTGTTGACAGGGGTTATGGCTACACCTTC
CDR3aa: CASSVDRGYGYTF

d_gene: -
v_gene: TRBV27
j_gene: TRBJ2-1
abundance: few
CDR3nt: TGTGCCAGCAGTCTCGGACTGGGCCTCAATGAGCAGTTCTTC
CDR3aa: CASSLGLGLNEQFF

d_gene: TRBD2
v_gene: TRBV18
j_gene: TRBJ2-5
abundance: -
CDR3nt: TGTGCCAGCTCGGAGTTCAGGGTAGCGGGAGTTCAGCAAGAGACCCAGTACTTC
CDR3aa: CASSEFRVAGVQQETQYF

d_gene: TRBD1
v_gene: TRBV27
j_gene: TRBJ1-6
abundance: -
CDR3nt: TGTGCCAGCAGGGGCGACAGGGTGGATTCACCCCTCCACTTT
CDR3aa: CASRGDRVDSPLHF

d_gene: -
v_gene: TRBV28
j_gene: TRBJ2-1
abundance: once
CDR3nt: TGTGCCAGCAGCCTCGGAGGGGACTACAATGAGCAGTTCTTC
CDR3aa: CASSLGGDYNEQFF

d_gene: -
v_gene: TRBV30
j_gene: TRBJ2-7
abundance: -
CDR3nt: TGTGCCTGGAGTGGACAGGCCTACGAGCAGTACTTC
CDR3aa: CAWSGQAYEQYF

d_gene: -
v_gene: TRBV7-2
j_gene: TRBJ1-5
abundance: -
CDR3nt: TGTGCCAGCAGCTTGGGCCTGGAGCCCCAGCATTTT
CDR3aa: CASSLGLEPQHF

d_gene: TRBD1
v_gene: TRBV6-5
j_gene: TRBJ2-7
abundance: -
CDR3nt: TGTGCCAGCAGTTCCGACAGGGTGAACTCCTACGAGCAGTACTTC
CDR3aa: CASSSDRVNSYEQYF

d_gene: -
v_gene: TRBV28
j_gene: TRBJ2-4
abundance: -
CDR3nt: TGTGCCAGCAGCCTTTCTTTCGGGGGTTGGACTCAGTACTTC
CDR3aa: CASSLSFGGWTQYF

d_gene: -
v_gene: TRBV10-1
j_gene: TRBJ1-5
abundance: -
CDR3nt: TGCGCCAGCAGTGAATTCCCAGGTCAGCCCCAGCATTTT
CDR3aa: CASSEFPGQPQHF

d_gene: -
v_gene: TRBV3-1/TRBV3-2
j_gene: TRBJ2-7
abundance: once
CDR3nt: TGTGCCAGCAGCCAAGGGGGGCCCCAGTACTTC
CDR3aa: CASSQGGPQYF

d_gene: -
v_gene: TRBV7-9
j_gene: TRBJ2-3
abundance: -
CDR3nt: TGTGCCAGCAGCTTAATTGTCTCAGATACGCAGTATTTT
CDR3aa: CASSLIVSDTQYF

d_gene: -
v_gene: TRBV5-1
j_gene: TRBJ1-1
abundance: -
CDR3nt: TGCGCCAGCCGCGCGCCTCGAGGGAGTGGCGAGAACACTGAAGCTTTCTTT
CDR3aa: CASRAPRGSGENTEAFF

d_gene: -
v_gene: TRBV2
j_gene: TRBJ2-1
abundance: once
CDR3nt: TGTGCCAGCAGCGCCGAGTCAGCGAGCCGGGAGCAGTTCTTC
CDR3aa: CASSAESASREQFF

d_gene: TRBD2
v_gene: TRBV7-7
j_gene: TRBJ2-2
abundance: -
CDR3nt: TGTGCCAGCAGCCCTTTAGCGGGATCGAACACCGGGGAGCTGTTTTTT
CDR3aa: CASSPLAGSNTGELFF

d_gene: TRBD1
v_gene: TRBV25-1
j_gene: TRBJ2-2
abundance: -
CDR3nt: TGTGCCAGCAGTAAAGGGACAGGCGCCGGGGAGCTGTTTTTT
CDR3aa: CASSKGTGAGELFF

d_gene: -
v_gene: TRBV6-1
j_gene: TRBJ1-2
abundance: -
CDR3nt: TGTGCCAGCAGTGAAGTAGGTGGAGGAGTTAGGGGCTACACCTTC
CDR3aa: CASSEVGGGVRGYTF

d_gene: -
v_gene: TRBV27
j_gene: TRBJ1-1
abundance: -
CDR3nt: TGTGCCAGCAGCAATCCCCGGCGGAATGAAGCTTTCTTT
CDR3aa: CASSNPRRNEAFF

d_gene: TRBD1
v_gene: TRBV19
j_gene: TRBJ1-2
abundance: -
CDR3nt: TGTGCCAGTAGTGTACAGGGGCCTCGGCGGGGCTACACCTTC
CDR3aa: CASSVQGPRRGYTF

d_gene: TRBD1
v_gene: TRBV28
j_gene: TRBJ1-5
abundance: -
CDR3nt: TGTGCCAGCGTATATAACAGGGGGGACCAGCCCCAGCATTTT
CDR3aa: CASVYNRGDQPQHF

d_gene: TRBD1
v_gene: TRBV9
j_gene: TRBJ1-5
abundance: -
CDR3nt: TGTGCCAGCAGCCGAGGACAGGGAGAAAATCAGCCCCAGCATTTT
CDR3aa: CASSRGQGENQPQHF

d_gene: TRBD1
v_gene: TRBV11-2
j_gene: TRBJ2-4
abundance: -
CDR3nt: TGTGCCAGCAGCTTAGGACAGGGTGGAGCCAAAAACATTCAGTACTTC
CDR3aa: CASSLGQGGAKNIQYF

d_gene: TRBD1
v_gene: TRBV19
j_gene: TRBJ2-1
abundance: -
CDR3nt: TGTGCCAGTATGGGGCAGGGGGCTAGATATGAGCAGTTCTTC
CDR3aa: CASMGQGARYEQFF

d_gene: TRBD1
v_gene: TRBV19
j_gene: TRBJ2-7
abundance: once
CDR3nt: TGTGCCAGTAGTATATCGTGGACAGGGTCCCACGAGCAGTACTTC
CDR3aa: CASSISWTGSHEQYF

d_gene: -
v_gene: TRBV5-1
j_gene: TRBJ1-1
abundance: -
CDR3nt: TGCGCCAGCAGCTTCGGACAAAACACTGAAGCTTTCTTT
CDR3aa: CASSFGQNTEAFF

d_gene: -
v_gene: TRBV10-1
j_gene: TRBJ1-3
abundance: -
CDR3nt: TGCGCCAGCAGTGAAGCCACCCCGCGGTCTGGAAACACCATATATTTT
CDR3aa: CASSEATPRSGNTIYF

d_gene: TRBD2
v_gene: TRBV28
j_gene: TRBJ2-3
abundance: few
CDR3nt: TGTGCCAGCACTGAAGCGGGAGTCGCCGATACGCAGTATTTT
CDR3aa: CASTEAGVADTQYF

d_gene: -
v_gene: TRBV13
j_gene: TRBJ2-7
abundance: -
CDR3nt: TGTGCCAGCAGCTTTAGCGTGTCCTACGAGCAGTACTTC
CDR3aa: CASSFSVSYEQYF

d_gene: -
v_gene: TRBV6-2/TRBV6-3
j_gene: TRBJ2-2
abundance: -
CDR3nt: TGTGCCAGCAGCCGGGACTTCCCCGCCGGGGAGCTGTTTTTT
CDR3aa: CASSRDFPAGELFF

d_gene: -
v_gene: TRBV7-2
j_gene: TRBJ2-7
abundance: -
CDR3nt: TGTGCCAGCAGCTTAGGGGGGCTCGTTTACGAGCAGTACTTC
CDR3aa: CASSLGGLVYEQYF

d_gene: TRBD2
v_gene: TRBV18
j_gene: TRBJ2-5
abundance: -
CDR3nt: TGTGCCAGCTCACCAGTTCTGCGGGAGGGGGAGACCCAGTACTTC
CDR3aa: CASSPVLREGETQYF

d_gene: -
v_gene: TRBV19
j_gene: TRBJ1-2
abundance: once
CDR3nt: TGTGCCAGTAGTAGTTCGGCCACCAGGGTTCACACTTATGGCTACACCTTC
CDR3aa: CASSSSATRVHTYGYTF

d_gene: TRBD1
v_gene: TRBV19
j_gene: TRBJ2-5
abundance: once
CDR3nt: TGTGCCAGTAGTGCCTCACAGGGGTTTTCCCAAGAGACCCAGTACTTC
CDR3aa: CASSASQGFSQETQYF

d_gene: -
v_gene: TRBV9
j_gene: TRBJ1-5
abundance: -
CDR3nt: TGTGCCAGCAGCCCCGAGGTGGATCAGCCCCAGCATTTT
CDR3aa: CASSPEVDQPQHF

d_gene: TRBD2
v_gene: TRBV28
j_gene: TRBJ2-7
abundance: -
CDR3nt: TGTGCCAGCAATTTCCGGGGCCTAGCGGGGCTCTACTACGAGCAGTACTTC
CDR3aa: CASNFRGLAGLYYEQYF

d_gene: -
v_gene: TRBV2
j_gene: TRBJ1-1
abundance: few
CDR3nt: TGTGCCATCGGGGGGGGCTTGGGTGAAGCTTTCTTT
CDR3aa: CAIGGGLGEAFF

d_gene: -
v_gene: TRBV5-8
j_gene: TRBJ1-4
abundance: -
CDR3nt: TGTGCCAGCAGCTTGGTTGTGGGGAGGAATCGGGAAAAACTGTTTTTT
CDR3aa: CASSLVVGRNREKLFF

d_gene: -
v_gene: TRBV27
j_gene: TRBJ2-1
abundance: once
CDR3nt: TGTGCCAGCAGTTTCGCGGGCTACCATGGATTAGGATTCTCCAATGAGCAGTTCTTC
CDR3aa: CASSFAGYHGLGFSNEQFF

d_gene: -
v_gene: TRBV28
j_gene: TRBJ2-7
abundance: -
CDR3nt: TGTGCCAGCAGTTTAGGCCAGTTTGTCACCTACGAGCAGTACTTC
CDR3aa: CASSLGQFVTYEQYF

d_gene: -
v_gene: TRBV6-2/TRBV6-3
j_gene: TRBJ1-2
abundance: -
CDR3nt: TGTGCCAGCAGCCCCCTCGGAGGACAGAACTATGGCTACACCTTC
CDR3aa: CASSPLGGQNYGYTF

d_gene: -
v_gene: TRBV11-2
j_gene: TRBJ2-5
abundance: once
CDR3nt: TGTGCCAGCAGCTTAGGGCCCGGGAGAGAGACCCAGTACTTC
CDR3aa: CASSLGPGRETQYF

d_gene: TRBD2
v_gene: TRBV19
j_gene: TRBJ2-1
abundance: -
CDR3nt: TGTGCCAGTAGTATAAGCGGGGGGCGCAATGAGCAGTTCTTC
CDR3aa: CASSISGGRNEQFF

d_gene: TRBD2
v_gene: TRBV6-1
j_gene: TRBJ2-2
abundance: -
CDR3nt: TGTGCCAGCAGTGAAGCAGCGGGGGGGCCCGGGGAGCTGTTTTTT
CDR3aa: CASSEAAGGPGELFF

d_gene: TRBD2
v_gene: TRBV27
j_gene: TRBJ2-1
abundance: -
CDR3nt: TGTGCCAGCAGCCTAGCGGGATACAATGAGCAGTTCTTC
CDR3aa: CASSLAGYNEQFF

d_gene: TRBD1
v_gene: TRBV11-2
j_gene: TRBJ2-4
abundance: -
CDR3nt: TGTGCCAGCAGCTTATCATTACAGGGGGTCATTCAGTACTTC
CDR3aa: CASSLSLQGVIQYF